Shown below are 28 T cell receptor beta chains from a single sample sequenced in a study of T cell clonotyping in hematopoietic cell transplantation. The method was immunoSEQ multiplex PCR; TCRdb's version includes in-frame clones alone and lacks a portion of them. The data contain 15,000 to 20,000 clones, approximately 80% of them singletons. Sequencing used peripheral blood mononuclear cells. Receptor source: a man between 60 and 75 years old in good health. Some clones in this sample may be carry-over from other donors' samples.

DNA for the CDR3: TGTGCCAGCAGTGAAGACCAGCAAGAGACCCAGTACTTC. This translates into CASSEDQQETQYF. The chain joins TRBV2 to TRBJ2-5; D uncertain. In germline, CDR1 is SNHLY, CDR2 FYNNEI. V was trimmed by 1 base and J by 2 bases, leaving 5 bases between them. The CDR3 is 13 amino acids. The full variable domain, in which reference TRBV2 and TRBJ2-5 provide the parts outside the CDR3, is EPEVTQTPSHQVTQMGQEVILRCVPISNHLYFYWYRQILGQKVEFLVSFYNNEISEKSEIFDDQFSVERPDGSNFTLKIRSTKLEDSAMYFCASSEDQQETQYFGPGTRLLVL.

The V call is TRBV6-1, the J call TRBJ1-4; 7 bases map to TRBD1. After removal of 4 bases from V and 6 bases from J, the junction contained 2 bases not matched to a gene. This CDR3 region has 13 residues. CDR1 is MNHNS and CDR2 is SASEGT in the germline V gene. In DNA form, the CDR3 reads TGTGCCAGCAGTGTTGACAGGGATGAAAAACTGTTTTTT. Translating it yields CASSVDRDEKLFF.

V is TRBV30 and J is TRBJ1-3; D possibly corresponds to TRBD1 (6 bases). Trimming left V 8 bases short and J 0 bases short, with 14 bases between. Germline CDR1 and CDR2: GTSNPN and SVGIG (reference sequence). The length of the CDR3 is 14 residues. CDR3 coding DNA: TGTGCCGGCACCAGGGGAGCCTCTGGAAACACCATATATTTT. The encoded protein is CAGTRGASGNTIYF. Together with reference TRBV30 and TRBJ1-3, the CDR3 gives the full variable domain: SQTIHQWPATLVQPVGSPLSLECTVEGTSNPNLYWYRQAAGRGLQLLFYSVGIGQISSEVPQNLSASRPQDRQFILSSKKLLLSDSGFYLCAGTRGASGNTIYFGEGSWLTVV.

The J gene is TRBJ2-3, the V gene TRBV9; D is tentatively TRBD1 or TRBD2 (5 bases each). This CDR3 contains 14 residues. In germline, CDR1 is SGDLS, CDR2 YYNGEE. Between the trimmed V and J ends, which lost 2 bases and 3 bases, there was a span of 10 bases. CDR3 sequence: CASSVGGRTDTQYF. The CDR3 coding sequence is TGTGCCAGCAGCGTTGGGGGTAGGACAGATACGCAGTATTTT.

The V gene is TRBV5-1, the J gene TRBJ1-2, with D possibly TRBD1 on 6 matching bases. V gave up 0 bases and J gave up 2 bases, with 14 bases separating them. The CDR3 extends over 16 amino acids. Per the germline V gene, CDR1 is SGHRS and CDR2 is YFSETQ. The CDR3 here is CASSLARQAANYGYTF. For the CDR3, the DNA is TGCGCCAGCAGCTTGGCCCGACAGGCAGCCAACTATGGCTACACCTTC.

The rearrangement links TRBV28 to TRBJ2-5; TRBD2 aligns across 12 bases. CDR3 length: 18 residues. CDR1 is MDHEN and CDR2 is SYDVKM in the germline V gene. With V trimmed by 0 bases and J by 4 bases, 9 bases remained unmatched. This chain's CDR3 is CASSLWASGGAGAETQYF. CDR3 DNA: TGTGCCAGCAGTTTATGGGCTAGCGGGGGGGCGGGTGCAGAGACCCAGTACTTC.

This chain's CDR3 is CASSVTRASGNTGELFF. The CDR3 DNA reads as TGTGCCAGCAGCGTTACAAGGGCTAGCGGGAACACCGGGGAGCTGTTTTTT. V and J are TRBV9 and TRBJ2-2; 7 nucleotides align to TRBD2. Germline CDR1 SGDLS, CDR2 YYNGEE. The CDR3 extends over 17 amino acids. The V and J ends lost 2 bases and 1 base, in that order; junction bases with no gene match: 8.

The sample holds one count of this clone. The chain couples TRBV7-2 to TRBJ1-5; the D is unclear. This CDR3 contains 15 residues. Germline-derived CDR1 and CDR2 are SGHTA and FQGNSA. Trimming stripped 6 bases from V and 2 bases from J, with 14 bases between. CDR3 residues: CASRDRAGGNQPQHF. The CDR3 nucleotides read TGTGCCAGCAGGGATCGGGCTGGGGGCAATCAGCCCCAGCATTTT.

By share, this clone counts as medium-sized. In DNA form, the CDR3 reads TGTGCCAGTAGTGCCCTTGGACAGGGTTGGATGAACACTGAAGCTTTCTTT. It codes for CASSALGQGWMNTEAFF. The chain links TRBV19 to TRBJ1-1, with 8 bases matching TRBD1. This CDR3 has 17 residues. Germline V gene lookup returns CDR1 LNHDA and CDR2 SQIVND (reference sequence). J lost 0 bases, V lost 5 bases, and 11 bases had no gene match.

The chain combines TRBV29-1 with TRBJ2-2, with D possibly being TRBD1 (5 bases). The CDR3 is 16 amino acids. Trimming shortened V by 7 bases and J by 2 bases, and 20 bases separated the two germline ends. Per the germline V gene, CDR1 is SQVTM and CDR2 is ANQGSEA. The CDR3 region is CSATLGGQGNTGELFF. DNA of the CDR3: TGCAGCGCTACCCTGGGTGGGCAGGGAAACACCGGGGAGCTGTTTTTT.

V is TRBV5-6 and J is TRBJ1-1; D possibly corresponds to TRBD1 (5 bases). The CDR3 contains 18 residues. The V gene lost 0 bases and the J gene lost 0 bases, with 18 bases spanning the gap. In germline, CDR1 is SGHDT, CDR2 YYEEEE. The CDR3 is CASSLAGGGILMNTEAFF. The CDR3 region has the DNA TGTGCCAGCAGCTTGGCTGGGGGGGGAATCTTAATGAACACTGAAGCTTTCTTT.

The gene calls are TRBV5-8 and TRBJ1-3, with D unresolved. The CDR3 totals 12 residues. V shed 1 base and J shed 6 bases, with 5 bases lying between them. Per the germline V gene, CDR1 is SGHTS and CDR2 is YDEGEE. This CDR3 reads CASSLYANTIYF. DNA for the CDR3: TGTGCCAGCAGCTTGTACGCAAACACCATATATTTT.

The V call is TRBV7-9, the J call TRBJ1-6, with D maybe TRBD1 (6 bases). The CDR3 is 15 amino acids. V lost 1 base and J lost 7, with 11 bases in between. The germline V gene has CDR1 SEHNR and CDR2 FQNEAQ (reference sequence). Written as DNA, the CDR3 is TGTGCCAGCAGCTTAGGGGGACACGGGAATTCACCCCTCCACTTT. Translated, it gives CASSLGGHGNSPLHF.

The chain joins TRBV19 to TRBJ2-1; D possibly corresponds to TRBD2 (5 bases). Trimming shortened V by 4 bases and J by 8 bases, and 18 bases separated the two germline ends. This CDR3 has 15 residues. Germline V gives CDR1 LNHDA, CDR2 SQIVND (reference sequence). Here the CDR3 reads CASSTPARGWDEQFF. In DNA, the CDR3 is TGTGCCAGTAGTACACCGGCTCGGGGTTGGGATGAGCAGTTCTTC. The full variable domain, with the rest looked up from reference TRBV19 and TRBJ2-1, is DGGITQSPKYLFRKEGQNVTLSCEQNLNHDAMYWYRQDPGQGLRLIYYSQIVNDFQKGDIAEGYSVSREKKESFPLTVTSAQKNPTAFYLCASSTPARGWDEQFFGPGTRLTVL.

The chain combines TRBV11-2 with TRBJ1-5; no reliable D call. Germline V gene data show CDR1 as SGHAT and CDR2 as FQNNGV. The CDR3 runs to 13 residues. Trimming cost V 1 base and J 4 bases, with 5 bases left between them. CDR3 protein: CASSLGENQPQHF. Written as DNA, the CDR3 is TGTGCCAGCAGCTTAGGGGAAAATCAGCCCCAGCATTTT.

The chain couples TRBV30 to TRBJ2-1; D possibly uses TRBD1 or TRBD2 (5 bases each). CDR3 length: 15 amino acids. V was shortened by 2 bases and J by 0 bases, with 11 bases between the two germline ends. Germline V gene sequence: CDR1 GTSNPN, CDR2 SVGIG (reference sequence). This chain's CDR3 is CAWSMGESSYNEQFF. CDR3 coding DNA: TGTGCCTGGAGTATGGGGGAGAGCTCCTACAATGAGCAGTTCTTC.

In this sample, this clone turned up a few times. The genes are TRBV6-5 and TRBJ2-7; the D gene is possibly TRBD2 (5 bases). Germline loops: CDR1 MNHEY, CDR2 SVGAGI. This CDR3 spans 15 amino acids. V was trimmed by 5 bases and J by 4 bases, leaving 18 bases between them. The CDR3 here is CASSVRGLTKYEQYF. The CDR3 coding sequence is TGTGCCAGCAGTGTCCGAGGGCTTACTAAATACGAGCAGTACTTC.

This sequence joins TRBV7-2 and TRBJ1-6; perhaps TRBD1 as D (6 bases). CDR1 and CDR2 (germline): SGHTA, FQGNSA. V was pared by 2 bases and J by 11 bases, with 16 bases between. The CDR3 runs to 15 residues. The CDR3 DNA follows: TGTGCCAGCAGCTTATCCTACAGGGTGAGAGCACCCCTCCACTTT. Translation: CASSLSYRVRAPLHF.

The rearrangement joins TRBV10-3 to TRBJ1-1, with 8 bases aligning to TRBD1. Germline V lookup: CDR1 ENHRY, CDR2 SYGVKD. CDR3 length: 15 residues. V lost 6 bases and J lost 3; bases outside the gene matches: 9. DNA for the CDR3: TGTGCCATCAGCAAACAGGGGGTGAGCGACACTGAAGCTTTCTTT. It codes for CAISKQGVSDTEAFF.

The chain recombines TRBV19 with TRBJ2-1; a possible D gene is TRBD1 (5 bases). V was clipped by 5 bases and J by 5 bases, with 10 bases between them. The CDR3 has 13 amino acids. Germline CDR1 LNHDA, CDR2 SQIVND (reference sequence). CDR3 sequence (DNA): TGTGCCAGTAGTCCAGAAGGGGACAATGAGCAGTTCTTC. It translates to CASSPEGDNEQFF. Together with reference TRBV19 and TRBJ2-1, the CDR3 gives the full variable domain: DGGITQSPKYLFRKEGQNVTLSCEQNLNHDAMYWYRQDPGQGLRLIYYSQIVNDFQKGDIAEGYSVSREKKESFPLTVTSAQKNPTAFYLCASSPEGDNEQFFGPGTRLTVL.

V is TRBV7-2 and J is TRBJ2-7; 13 nucleotides line up with TRBD2. With V trimmed by 5 bases and J by 7 bases, 8 bases remained unmatched. CDR3 length: 15 amino acids. Germline V gene lookup returns CDR1 SGHTA and CDR2 FQGNSA. The CDR3 nucleotides are TGTGCCAGCAGCCCGCTCCTACTAGCGGGAGGGGAGCAGTACTTC. Protein product: CASSPLLLAGGEQYF.

The V call is TRBV5-1, the J call TRBJ2-7; D call uncertain. The ends were cut back, 4 bases at V and 3 bases at J, with 11 bases in the middle. This CDR3 has 13 amino acids. Looked up from germline, CDR1 is SGHRS and CDR2 is YFSETQ. In DNA, the CDR3 is TGCGCCAGCAGCCCCCTAGTCCTCTACGAGCAGTACTTC. Its translation is CASSPLVLYEQYF.

The J gene is TRBJ2-5, the V gene TRBV4-1; a possible D gene is TRBD2 (5 bases). Germline lookup yields CDR1 MGHRA and CDR2 YSYEKL. The CDR3 runs 15 residues. Trimming removed 4 bases from V and 4 bases from J, with 16 bases in between. The CDR3 loop is CASSPRPTRSETQYF. CDR3 DNA sequence: TGCGCCAGCAGCCCAAGACCAACTAGGTCAGAGACCCAGTACTTC.

This chain links TRBV27 with TRBJ1-2; no firm D call. Germline values: CDR1 MNHEY, CDR2 SMNVEV (reference sequence). V dropped 5 bases and J dropped 8 bases, with 18 bases sitting between them. The CDR3 has 14 amino acids. The CDR3 region is CASSPRNAPGGYTF. CDR3 bases: TGTGCCAGCAGTCCCCGCAATGCCCCCGGGGGCTACACCTTC.

This clone has only a few counts. The chain recombines TRBV7-9 with TRBJ1-2; 7 bases align to TRBD1. This CDR3 has 15 amino acids. Per germline, CDR1 SEHNR and CDR2 FQNEAQ (reference sequence). The V segment lost 4 bases and the J segment 4 bases; nucleotides outside the gene matches: 9. The CDR3 DNA follows: TGTGCCAGCAGCTCTGACAGGGTCTCTGGCTATGGCTACACCTTC. Its translation: CASSSDRVSGYGYTF.

In this sample, this clone turned up once. The J gene is TRBJ1-4, the V gene TRBV27, with D hard to call. The CDR3 loop spans 14 amino acids. Trimming stripped 2 bases from V and 5 bases from J, with 9 bases between. Germline V gene data show CDR1 as MNHEY and CDR2 as SMNVEV (reference sequence). CDR3 bases: TGTGCCAGCAGTTTAGGAGGACTGAATGAAAAACTGTTTTTT. Protein: CASSLGGLNEKLFF.

V gene TRBV30 combines with J gene TRBJ1-5; the D is unclear. Trimming took 0 bases from V and 11 from J, leaving 14 bases between them. Germline V gene lookup returns CDR1 GTSNPN and CDR2 SVGIG (reference sequence). The CDR3 contains 13 residues. The CDR3 reads CAWSVLLPGTQHF. The DNA of the CDR3 is TGTGCCTGGAGTGTACTCCTCCCCGGGACCCAGCATTTT.

DNA of the CDR3: TGTGCCAGCAGCTTTGCCGAGTTCTCCGAGCAGTACTTC. Translated, it gives CASSFAEFSEQYF. The chain carries TRBV14 and TRBJ2-7; D gene unclear. V was clipped by 5 bases and J by 6 bases, with 14 bases between them. Germline CDR1 SGHDN, CDR2 FVKESK. This CDR3 is 13 amino acids long. Full variable domain (outside the CDR3, taken from reference TRBV14 and TRBJ2-7): EAGVTQFPSHSVIEKGQTVTLRCDPISGHDNLYWYRRVMGKEIKFLLHFVKESKQDESGMPNNRFLAERTGGTYSTLKVQPAELEDSGVYFCASSFAEFSEQYFGPGTRLTVT.